The clone carrying this T cell receptor beta chain was counted a single time. The antigen is undetermined. The junction differs from germline at one of its ends, possibly a read error. CDR3 length: 18 residues. Germline V gene data show CDR1 as DFQATT and CDR2 as SNEGSKA (reference sequence). This sample is part of a study of blood T cells in healthy people across ages. Regarding the study as a whole: Conclusively comparing naive with antigen-experienced cells was impossible with unsorted PBMCs. Both higher diversity and more naive CD4+ cells marked long-lived donors when set against aged donors. Strong correlation existed between TCR beta diversity and naive T cell percentage.

A J-beta primer mix and a sample-barcoded 5' primer were used in a second PCR of about 7 to 12 cycles. TCRdb re-derived calls from the 5' RACE reads in MiXCR, one entry per CDR3 protein. This repertoire shows 1.5 million to 2 million distinct CDR3 sequences, roughly 52% found once; its top ten account for roughly 2.1%. Isolation of PBMCs gave at least 6 million cells per sample. The gene calls are TRBV20-1 and TRBJ2-1, with TRBD2 as a possible D gene (6 bases). The receptor's source is a woman between 35 and 50 years old in good health. The sample comprised blood. The CDR3 sequence is CSASSLNVDWKDYSEQFF. In DNA form, the CDR3 reads TGCAGTGCTAGTTCCCTTAACGTGGACTGGAAGGACTACAGTGAGCAGTTCTTC.